The clone carrying this T cell receptor (beta chain) was observed a handful of times. No antigen is known for it. Purity exceeding 98% was reached by all sorted populations. The sample is drawn from a study of beta chain features in type 1 diabetes. About the research overall: Age, gender and cell yields were alike across patients and healthy donors. Study conclusions and caveats: For cells with high TCR expression, cDNA sequencing could yield over-representation. Shortening of TCRB CDR3s, moderate but significant, appeared in all four CD4+ subsets of Type 1 diabetes patients. Among patients, naive, central memory and Treg TCRB repertoires appeared more similar than among healthy donors.

Investigators reverse transcribed all isolated RNA, so they sequenced expressed TCRB transcripts. Produced via immunoSEQ multiplex PCR; TCRdb's table is partial and in-frame only. The table has 500,000 to 850,000 clones, around an eighth seen once. The sample taken for sequencing was naive CD4+ T cells from blood. The sequence was obtained from a man between 18 and 35 years old with type 1 diabetes.

CDR3 nucleotides: TGTGCCAGCAACGCACAAGGAAACACTGAAGCTTTCTTT. It encodes CASNAQGNTEAFF. The chain has TRBV2 and TRBJ1-1; D ambiguous. In germline, CDR1 is SNHLY, CDR2 FYNNEI. This CDR3 is built from 13 residues. V lost 7 bases and J lost 2, with 11 bases in between.